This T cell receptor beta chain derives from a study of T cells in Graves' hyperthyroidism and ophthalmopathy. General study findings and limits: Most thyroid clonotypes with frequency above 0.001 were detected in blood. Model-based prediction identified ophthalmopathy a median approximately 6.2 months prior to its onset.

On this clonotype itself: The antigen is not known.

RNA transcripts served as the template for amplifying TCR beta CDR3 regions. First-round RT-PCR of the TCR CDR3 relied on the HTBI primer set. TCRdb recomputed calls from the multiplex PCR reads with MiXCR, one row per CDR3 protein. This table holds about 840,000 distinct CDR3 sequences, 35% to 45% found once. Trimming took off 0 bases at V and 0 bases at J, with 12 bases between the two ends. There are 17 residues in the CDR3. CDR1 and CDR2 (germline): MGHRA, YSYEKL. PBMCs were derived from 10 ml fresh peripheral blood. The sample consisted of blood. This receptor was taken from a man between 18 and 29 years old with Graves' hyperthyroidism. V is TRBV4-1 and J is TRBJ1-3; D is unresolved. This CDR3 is CASSQETVKFSGNTIYF. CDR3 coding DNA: TGCGCCAGCAGCCAAGAAACAGTAAAATTCTCTGGAAACACCATATATTTT.